The rows below give T cell receptor beta chains drawn from one sample of a study of blood T cell repertoires in COVID-19. TCRdb's table, derived via immunoSEQ multiplex PCR, lists solely in-frame clones and lacks some. The sample includes 65,000 to 85,000 clones, about 90% of them seen just once. Input material: peripheral blood. These receptors all stem from a human donor in a cohort sampled during active COVID-19. The CDR3 runs from the conserved cysteine through the conserved F or W. A D gene is named only where the DNA matches it firmly. Clone size is stated in some rows and not others, as once, few, many or a class when expanded.

V gene	clone size	J gene	D gene	CDR3 protein	CDR3 DNA
TRBV7-2	.	TRBJ2-5	TRBD2	CASSVVTSGRETQYF	TGTGCCAGCAGCGTCGTGACTAGCGGGAGAGAGACCCAGTACTTC
TRBV11-2	.	TRBJ1-1	.	CASSPSAQWAEAFF	TGTGCCAGCAGCCCCTCGGCCCAGTGGGCGGAAGCTTTCTTT
TRBV5-1	once	TRBJ2-7	.	CASSLEQSYEQYF	TGCGCCAGCAGCTTGGAACAGTCCTACGAGCAGTACTTC
TRBV29-1	.	TRBJ1-2	.	CSATGGFGYTF	TGCAGCGCTACGGGAGGATTTGGCTACACCTTC
TRBV5-1	.	TRBJ1-1	.	CASKGDGVTEAFF	TGCGCCAGCAAGGGGGATGGGGTCACTGAAGCTTTCTTT
TRBV5-4	.	TRBJ2-3	.	CASSSGVGSDTQYF	TGTGCCAGCAGCTCGGGGGTGGGGTCAGATACGCAGTATTTT
TRBV6-5	.	TRBJ2-7	TRBD2	CAAVSAGGYEQYF	TGTGCCGCCGTCTCAGCGGGAGGCTACGAGCAGTACTTC
TRBV5-1	medium-sized	TRBJ1-2	TRBD1	CASSSAPGQGYGYTF	TGCGCCAGCAGCTCAGCTCCGGGACAGGGGTATGGCTACACCTTC
TRBV11-2	.	TRBJ1-2	.	CASSLDGNRVGYTF	TGTGCCAGCAGCTTAGATGGGAACAGGGTTGGCTACACCTTC
TRBV19	.	TRBJ2-1	TRBD2	CASTPPRRTSGGPGGFF	TGTGCCAGTACCCCTCCTCGTCGGACTAGCGGGGGGCCGGGGGGGTTCTTC
TRBV5-1	.	TRBJ2-5	TRBD2	CASRSGTSHSRGETQYF	TGCGCCAGCAGAAGCGGGACTAGTCACTCCCGGGGGGAGACCCAGTACTTC
TRBV23-1	.	TRBJ1-5	.	CASSQSLQGAVIGSNQPQHF	TGCGCCAGCAGTCAATCGTTGCAGGGTGCAGTCATCGGGAGCAATCAGCCCCAGCATTTT
TRBV28	.	TRBJ1-5	.	CASSLVTGLSNQPQHF	TGTGCCAGCAGTTTAGTCACAGGCCTTAGCAATCAGCCCCAGCATTTT
TRBV28	.	TRBJ2-4	.	CASSFNSNIQYF	TGTGCCAGCAGTTTCAACTCAAACATTCAGTACTTC
TRBV28	.	TRBJ2-7	.	CASSAGLFGQYF	TGTGCCAGCAGTGCGGGACTCTTCGGGCAGTACTTC
TRBV5-4	.	TRBJ2-1	TRBD2	CASSLDLAGGNEQFF	TGTGCCAGCAGCTTGGATCTAGCGGGAGGAAATGAGCAGTTCTTC
TRBV7-9	.	TRBJ2-2	TRBD1	CASSRQGIGSGELFF	TGTGCCAGCAGCCGACAGGGGATCGGGTCCGGGGAGCTGTTTTTT
TRBV21-1	.	TRBJ2-1	.	CASSKARLDDNEQFF	TGTGCCAGCAGCAAAGCGCGGCTAGATGACAATGAGCAGTTCTTC
TRBV19	.	TRBJ2-4	TRBD2	CASGWGGKNIQYF	TGTGCCAGCGGATGGGGGGGCAAAAACATTCAGTACTTC
TRBV7-2	.	TRBJ1-6	TRBD1	CASSLAGAGGSPLHF	TGTGCCAGCAGCTTAGCGGGGGCAGGGGGCTCACCCCTCCACTTT
TRBV5-4	.	TRBJ2-7	.	CASSLGGETRWQYF	TGTGCCAGCAGCTTGGGGGGGGAAACCCGTTGGCAGTACTTC
TRBV21-1	.	TRBJ1-2	.	CASSQSLDRVYGYTF	TGTGCCAGCAGTCAATCACTGGACAGGGTCTATGGCTACACCTTC
TRBV7-2	.	TRBJ2-1	TRBD2	CASSLAPASGGIHEQFF	TGTGCCAGCAGCTTAGCGCCTGCTAGCGGGGGGATCCATGAGCAGTTCTTC
TRBV6-1	.	TRBJ2-4	TRBD1	CASSEAIKGGLAKNIQYF	TGTGCCAGCAGTGAAGCCATAAAAGGGGGCTTAGCCAAAAACATTCAGTACTTC
TRBV18	few	TRBJ2-2	TRBD1	CASSPLTGGANTGELFF	TGTGCCAGCTCCCCCCTAACAGGGGGCGCGAACACCGGGGAGCTGTTTTTT
TRBV10-1	.	TRBJ2-7	.	CASSSGVRKQYF	TGCGCCAGCAGCTCGGGTGTCCGTAAGCAGTACTTC
TRBV10-3	few	TRBJ2-7	TRBD1	CAIRDRDHSLEQYF	TGTGCCATCAGAGACAGGGATCACTCCCTCGAGCAGTACTTC
TRBV5-4	.	TRBJ1-2	.	CASSLDVGFNYGYTF	TGTGCCAGCAGCTTGGATGTGGGCTTTAACTATGGCTACACCTTC
TRBV21-1	.	TRBJ2-5	.	CASSKVRQLGETQYF	TGTGCCAGCAGCAAAGTGCGACAGTTGGGGGAGACCCAGTACTTC
TRBV30	.	TRBJ1-2	TRBD1	CAGPGGAGYGYTF	TGTGCGGGGCCAGGGGGCGCCGGGTATGGCTACACCTTC
TRBV11-2	.	TRBJ2-5	TRBD1	CASSLGRTGLVQETQYF	TGTGCCAGCAGCTTAGGACGGACAGGGTTGGTCCAAGAGACCCAGTACTTC
TRBV7-9	.	TRBJ2-3	.	CASSWPDTQYF	TGTGCCAGCAGTTGGCCGGATACGCAGTATTTT
TRBV19	.	TRBJ1-5	.	CATGGAGQPQHF	TGTGCCACCGGAGGGGCAGGTCAGCCCCAGCATTTT
TRBV7-8	few	TRBJ2-7	.	CASSSGLSYEQYF	TGTGCCAGCAGCTCCGGGTTATCCTACGAGCAGTACTTC
TRBV2	.	TRBJ2-7	TRBD2	CASSTTGAGGPYEQYF	TGTGCCAGCTCAACCACTGGAGCGGGAGGGCCGTACGAGCAGTACTTC
TRBV28	.	TRBJ1-1	TRBD1	CASSFASQGSGNTEAFF	TGTGCCAGCAGTTTCGCGTCACAGGGGTCGGGGAACACTGAAGCTTTCTTT
TRBV5-8	.	TRBJ2-7	TRBD1	CASSSDRGPSYEQYF	TGTGCCAGCAGCTCCGACAGGGGGCCTTCCTACGAGCAGTACTTC
TRBV28	.	TRBJ1-2	TRBD1	CASSSGTGNNYGYTF	TGTGCCAGCAGTTCCGGGACAGGGAATAACTATGGCTACACCTTC
TRBV27	.	TRBJ1-2	.	CASSSTGRTGGYTF	TGTGCCAGCAGCTCCACCGGGAGAACGGGAGGCTACACCTTC
TRBV27	.	TRBJ2-3	.	CASSLAGSTDTQYF	TGTGCCAGCAGTTTAGCGGGGAGCACAGATACGCAGTATTTT
TRBV5-4	.	TRBJ1-2	TRBD1	CASRLNGQGSSGYTF	TGTGCCAGCAGACTCAATGGACAGGGAAGTAGTGGCTACACCTTC
TRBV3-1/TRBV3-2	.	TRBJ1-4	.	CASSQGPPKGEKLFF	TGTGCCAGCAGCCAAGGGCCCCCAAAGGGGGAAAAACTGTTTTTT
TRBV4-1	.	TRBJ1-1	.	CASRVVGGVDTEAFF	TGCGCCAGCAGGGTCGTAGGGGGTGTGGACACTGAAGCTTTCTTT
TRBV5-1	few	TRBJ2-2	TRBD1	CASSSGQGNTGELFF	TGCGCCAGCAGCTCGGGACAGGGGAACACCGGGGAGCTGTTTTTT
TRBV24-1	.	TRBJ1-2	.	CATSDSGRNYGYTF	TGTGCCACCAGTGACTCAGGGAGGAACTATGGCTACACCTTC
TRBV19	.	TRBJ1-5	.	CASSMARGYNQPQHF	TGTGCCAGTAGTATGGCCAGGGGTTACAATCAGCCCCAGCATTTT
TRBV11-3	once	TRBJ2-2	.	CASSSTGQLTGELFF	TGTGCCAGCAGCTCCACCGGACAGCTTACCGGGGAGCTGTTTTTT
TRBV28	.	TRBJ1-4	.	CASSLGPWTNEKLFF	TGTGCCAGCAGTTTGGGCCCCTGGACTAATGAAAAACTGTTTTTT
TRBV27	.	TRBJ1-2	TRBD1	CASSLRRGLQDGYTF	TGTGCCAGCAGCCTACGCAGGGGGCTTCAGGATGGCTACACCTTC
TRBV28	.	TRBJ2-3	.	CASSLYSSLTDTQYF	TGTGCCAGCAGTTTATATAGTAGTTTGACAGATACGCAGTATTTT
TRBV6-5	.	TRBJ2-7	TRBD1	CASSYGDRGREQYF	TGTGCCAGCAGTTATGGGGACAGGGGGCGCGAGCAGTACTTC
TRBV7-2	.	TRBJ1-1	.	CASSLVRGRTTEAFF	TGTGCCAGCAGCTTAGTTCGGGGTAGGACCACTGAAGCTTTCTTT
TRBV27	.	TRBJ2-3	.	CASSYYGGGTDTQYF	TGTGCCAGCAGTTATTACGGCGGAGGAACAGATACGCAGTATTTT
TRBV6-6	once	TRBJ1-5	.	CASRTGTTHQPQHF	TGTGCCAGCAGAACCGGGACAACCCATCAGCCCCAGCATTTT
TRBV5-1	.	TRBJ2-3	.	CASSSGHSSTDTQYF	TGCGCCAGCAGCTCGGGACACTCGTCTACAGATACGCAGTATTTT